The 14 T cell receptor beta chains given below trace back to one sample, sequenced in a study of glioma-infiltrating T cells after dendritic cell vaccination. This table comes from immunoSEQ multiplex PCR, and its TCRdb copy is limited to in-frame clones, with some not included. The sample carries 70,000 to 100,000 clones, less than 90% recorded once. Time point of the sample: after dendritic cell vaccination, including at tumor progression/relapse. Specimen: blood, collected after dendritic cell vaccination. The receptors originated from a human donor with glioblastoma.

V usage is TRBV6-1 and J usage is TRBJ1-1, with TRBD1 matching over 8 bases. The ends lost 7 bases at V and 5 bases at J; junction bases unmatched: 6. The germline CDR1 and CDR2 sequences are MNHNS and SASEGT. The CDR3 spans 13 residues. CDR3 DNA sequence: TGTGCCAGCACTTCAGGGGGCGAGACTGAAGCTTTCTTT. Translation: CASTSGGETEAFF.

The chain carries TRBV7-3 and TRBJ2-5, with D hard to call. V dropped 2 bases and J dropped 2 bases, with 6 bases sitting between them. The CDR3 has 13 amino acids. Germline V gene sequence: CDR1 SGHTA, CDR2 FQGTGA. The CDR3 coding sequence is TGTGCCAGCAGCTTATTCAGTCAAGAGACCCAGTACTTC. It is translated as CASSLFSQETQYF. The whole variable domain, filled in from reference TRBV7-3 and TRBJ2-5, reads GAGVSQTPSNKVTEKGKYVELRCDPISGHTALYWYRQSLGQGPEFLIYFQGTGAADDSGLPNDRFFAVRPEGSVSTLKIQRTERGDSAVYLCASSLFSQETQYFGPGTRLLVL.

The rearrangement uses TRBV11-2 and TRBJ1-4, with D maybe TRBD1 (6 bases). Germline V CDR1 and CDR2: SGHAT, FQNNGV. V shed 2 bases and J shed 5 bases, with 12 bases lying between them. The CDR3 length is 15 residues. The CDR3 here is CASSLRGIANEKLFF. CDR3 DNA sequence: TGTGCCAGCAGCTTAAGGGGGATAGCCAATGAAAAACTGTTTTTT. The entire variable domain, with the rest obtained from reference TRBV11-2 and TRBJ1-4, is as follows: EAGVAQSPRYKIIEKRQSVAFWCNPISGHATLYWYQQILGQGPKLLIQFQNNGVVDDSQLPKDRFSAERLKGVDSTLKIQPAKLEDSAVYLCASSLRGIANEKLFFGSGTQLSVL.

This clone was picked up one time. The chain couples TRBV2 to TRBJ2-1, with D possibly TRBD1 on 6 matching bases. Germline V gene sequence: CDR1 SNHLY, CDR2 FYNNEI. Trimming removed 4 bases at V and 1 base at J, with 8 bases between. This CDR3 is 14 amino acids long. CDR3 DNA: TGTGCCAGCAGTGGTCAGGGGTCCTACAATGAGCAGTTCTTC. Translation: CASSGQGSYNEQFF.

The genes are TRBV7-3 and TRBJ2-1; D gene uncertain. CDR1 is SGHTA, CDR2 FQGTGA, per germline. This CDR3 is built from 16 residues. V lost 1 base and J 0 bases, leaving 10 bases between the germline ends. The CDR3 region is CASSLSPPSSYNEQFF. As DNA, the CDR3 is TGTGCCAGCAGCTTAAGCCCACCCAGCTCCTACAATGAGCAGTTCTTC.

The chain is built from TRBV11-2 and TRBJ2-7; D might be TRBD2 (6 bases). The CDR3 spans 15 residues. Germline V gene sequence: CDR1 SGHAT, CDR2 FQNNGV. The V and J ends lost 1 base and 4 bases respectively, with 14 bases between them. DNA for the CDR3: TGTGCCAGCAGCTTAGTGCGGGGCAGCGTTTACGAGCAGTACTTC. Translation gives CASSLVRGSVYEQYF.

J is TRBJ1-1 and V is TRBV5-1; possible D gene TRBD1, 5 bases. Germline V gives CDR1 SGHRS, CDR2 YFSETQ. The CDR3 runs 16 residues. Trimming shortened V by 6 bases and J by 3 bases, and 21 bases separated the two germline ends. The CDR3 loop is CASTQFGGGLDTEAFF. For the CDR3, the DNA is TGCGCCAGCACTCAGTTTGGTGGGGGGTTAGACACTGAAGCTTTCTTT.

V gene TRBV14 combines with J gene TRBJ1-1; D perhaps matches TRBD1 (5 bases). The V end lost 7 bases, the J end lost 0 bases, and 9 bases lay between the germline ends. This CDR3 is 13 amino acids long. CDR1 SGHDN and CDR2 FVKESK come from the germline V gene. CDR3 DNA sequence: TGTGCCAGCACTTGGGGGGTGAACACTGAAGCTTTCTTT. Translating it yields CASTWGVNTEAFF.

V usage is TRBV19 and J usage is TRBJ1-1; D is uncertain. Germline assignment: CDR1 LNHDA and CDR2 SQIVND (reference sequence). V was clipped by 5 bases and J by 3 bases, with 19 bases between them. The CDR3 spans 16 residues. CDR3 residues: CASSASSTGWDTEAFF. DNA of the CDR3: TGTGCCAGTAGTGCTAGCAGTACCGGTTGGGACACTGAAGCTTTCTTT.

The chain uses TRBV19 and TRBJ1-5; 10 positions agree with TRBD1. CDR1 is LNHDA, CDR2 SQIVND, per germline (reference sequence). Unmatched junction bases numbered 8, after V lost 3 bases and J lost 0 bases. CDR3 length equals 18 residues. This chain's CDR3 is CASSIRDRGIYSNQPQHF. The CDR3 DNA reads as TGTGCCAGTAGTATCCGGGACAGGGGAATTTATAGCAATCAGCCCCAGCATTTT. The full variable domain, with the rest looked up from reference TRBV19 and TRBJ1-5, is DGGITQSPKYLFRKEGQNVTLSCEQNLNHDAMYWYRQDPGQGLRLIYYSQIVNDFQKGDIAEGYSVSREKKESFPLTVTSAQKNPTAFYLCASSIRDRGIYSNQPQHFGDGTRLSIL.

DNA of the CDR3: TGTGCCAGCAGCTCGGGACAGGGGGGAATATCTGGAAACACCATATATTTT. Its protein is CASSSGQGGISGNTIYF. The chain couples TRBV5-4 to TRBJ1-3, with 11 bases identical to TRBD1. The CDR3 loop spans 17 amino acids. Germline V gives CDR1 SGHNT, CDR2 YYREEE (reference sequence). J gave up 1 base and V 3 bases, and 6 bases lay outside the gene matches.

The chain has TRBV6-4 and TRBJ2-1, with a possible D match to TRBD1 (6 bases). The CDR3 runs to 13 residues. Germline assignment: CDR1 MRHNA and CDR2 SNTAGT. V was shortened by 4 bases and J by 4 bases, with 8 bases between the two germline ends. DNA for the CDR3: TGTGCCAGCAGTGCGGACAGTTACAATGAGCAGTTCTTC. Encoded protein: CASSADSYNEQFF.

The V and J genes are TRBV6-1 and TRBJ2-5, with D maybe TRBD2 (6 bases). The DNA end lines up better with TRBJ2-7; the J call may be wrong. This CDR3 is built from 13 residues. Per germline, CDR1 MNHNS and CDR2 SASEGT. This CDR3 reads CASKRDSNYEQYF. The DNA for the CDR3 is TGTGCCAGCAAAAGGGACTCAAACTACGAGCAGTACTTC.

The chain couples TRBV7-8 to TRBJ2-3; 9 nucleotides match TRBD1. Trimming removed 6 bases from V and 3 bases from J; junction bases left unmatched: 7. Germline lookup yields CDR1 SGHVS and CDR2 FQNEAQ. There are 15 residues in the CDR3. CDR3 region: CASRPRDRETDTQYF. The CDR3 DNA is TGTGCCAGCAGACCCCGGGACAGGGAAACAGATACGCAGTATTTT. The full variable domain, rest sourced from reference TRBV7-8 and TRBJ2-3, is GAGVSQSPRYKVAKRGQDVALRCDPISGHVSLFWYQQALGQGPEFLTYFQNEAQLDKSGLPSDRFFAERPEGSVSTLKIQRTQQEDSAVYLCASRPRDRETDTQYFGPGTRLTVL.